This T cell receptor beta chain was sequenced in a study of OX40 agonist ivuxolimab in advanced cancers. Looking at the study overall: Melanoma, hepatocellular carcinoma, head and neck or renal cell cancer occurred in dose-escalation patients. Therapy given before enrollment (anti-PD-1, anti-PD-L1 or anti-CTLA-4) was allowed, and 30% to 50% had some. Study conclusions and caveats: Several nonresponders also turned out to have low normalized T-cell clonal expansion.

The germline V gene encodes CDR1 MNHEY and CDR2 SVGAGI. Between the trimmed V and J ends, which lost 2 bases and 2 bases, there was a span of 9 bases. The CDR3 runs 14 residues. To note about this clone: What it binds is not known.

This table comes from immunoSEQ multiplex PCR, and its TCRdb copy is limited to in-frame clones, with some not included. In the table there are under 100,000 clones, 85% to 90% of which are singletons. Autoimmune disease history or systemic immunosuppression barred patients. The starting material was CD4+ or CD8+ T cells sorted from blood, obtained in a trial of the OX40 agonist ivuxolimab. The clonotype originates from an adult with an advanced solid tumor such as melanoma, head and neck, liver or kidney cancer. V gene TRBV6-5 combines with J gene TRBJ1-2; no definite D call. CDR3 sequence reads: CASSYRGRNYGYTF. The DNA for the CDR3 is TGTGCCAGCAGTTACCGCGGCAGAAACTATGGCTACACCTTC.